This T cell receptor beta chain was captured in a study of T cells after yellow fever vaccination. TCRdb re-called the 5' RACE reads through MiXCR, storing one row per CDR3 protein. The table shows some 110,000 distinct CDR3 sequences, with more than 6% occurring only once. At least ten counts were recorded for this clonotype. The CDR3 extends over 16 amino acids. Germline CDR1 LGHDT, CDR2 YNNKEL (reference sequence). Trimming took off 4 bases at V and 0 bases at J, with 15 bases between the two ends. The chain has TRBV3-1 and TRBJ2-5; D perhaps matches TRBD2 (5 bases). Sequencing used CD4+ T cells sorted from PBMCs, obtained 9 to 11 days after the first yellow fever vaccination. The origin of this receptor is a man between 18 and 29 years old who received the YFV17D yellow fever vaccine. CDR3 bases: TGTGCCAGCAGCCTGAGGACGGACTCGTACCAAGAGACCCAGTACTTC. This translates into CASSLRTDSYQETQYF.